This TCR beta chain is drawn from a study of neurological immune-mediated disorders. Sample time point: longitudinal time-point 3. In TCRdb, the 5' RACE reads were re-called with MiXCR into one record per CDR3 protein. The sample records tens of thousands of distinct CDR3 sequences, about 14% being singletons. CDR3 size: 17 residues. Trimming removed 3 bases at V and 0 bases at J, with 16 bases between. Germline lookup yields CDR1 ENHRY and CDR2 SYGVKD. V is TRBV10-3 and J is TRBJ2-3, with D possibly being TRBD2 (5 bases). Sequencing was done on a sample of PBMCs. This TCR was recovered from a man aged 25 to 45 in good health. CDR3 bases: TGTGCCATCAGTGAAAGCCCGTGGGAGCGAAGCACAGATACGCAGTATTTT. This encodes CAISESPWERSTDTQYF.